This T cell receptor (beta chain) was sequenced for a study of vaccination and CD4 T cells after COVID-19 (dated by TCRdb to 2022 to 2024). In terms of the full investigation: SARS-CoV-2 positivity had been established in the convalescent patients by nasal swab PCR, and mild disease was recorded in roughly 10 of these patients and severe disease in one. As controls, cultures received a CEFX viral epitope pool (the positive control), an HIV-1 Nef peptide pool (the negative control), or no peptide at all. Two doses of either the Pfizer-BioNTech BNT162b2 vaccine (n=8) or the Moderna mRNA-1273 vaccine (n=2) were administered to participants. Overlapping spike peptide pools from SARS-CoV-2 and from the common cold coronaviruses HCoV-NL63, HCoV-OC43 and HCoV-229E were used as culture stimuli. In the convalescent cohort there were six males and four females, among whom were two Hispanic individuals, seven Caucasians, two Asians and one multiracial person. In 9 to 11 COVID-19 convalescent patients and a few infection-naive healthy vaccine recipients, researchers compared the spike-specific CD4+ TCR repertoire from before mRNA vaccination with the repertoire from after. Post-vaccine blood samples were taken a median of about 72 days after the second vaccine dose, with a range of roughly 14 to 250 days. Post-COVID blood samples from convalescent patients were collected a median of roughly 100 days after diagnosis, with a range of 35 to 161 days.

The method was PCR. TCR sequencing of DNA from cultured CD4+ T cells used the Oncomine TCR Beta short-read assay at the Johns Hopkins FTIC core. Genomic DNA was extracted from the cultured CD4+ T cells with the QIAamp micro DNA kit. The Oncomine TCR Beta libraries from cultured CD4+ T cells were pooled using unique dual indexes and then sequenced on an Illumina iSeq 100. The authors processed their data as follows. Non-productive sequences were filtered out, and CDR3s that did not start with C, did not end with F or W, or were shorter than 7 amino acids were discarded. The MANAFEST web application identified antigen-specific clonotypes by comparing peptide-stimulated wells against reference wells and other culture wells. Positive clones required FDR below 0.05, an odds ratio above 5, and productive frequency above 0.1% in at least two of three replicate wells. A clonotype counted as cross-reactive if it showed significant expansion both in the SARS-CoV-2 spike wells and in at least one common cold coronavirus spike condition. Levenshtein distances (stringdist) and unrooted phylogenetic trees (ape) in R version 3.6.1 were used to assess CDR3 homology. TCRdb trimmed public reads at Q25 via fastp, called clones via MiXCR and kept in-frame beta chains. One record per CDR3 amino acid sequence lists the most common genes and DNA. These V and J calls originate from TCRdb's pipeline instead of the authors' own analysis. The sample table contains about 17,000 distinct CDR3 sequences; only one count was recorded for 43% of them. 4.5% to 6% of the sample goes to the ten largest clones.

The CDR3 sequence holds 11 residues, the cysteine and phenylalanine included. Solely the CDR3 DNA is kept, with 33 bases framed from the first base. Trimming at the junction amounts to 2 bases on V and 6 bases on J, and the germline ends lie 5 bases apart. Per the germline V gene, ENHRY is the CDR1 and SYGVKD is the CDR2. Overall study results and their limits: The median count of SARS-CoV-2-reactive clonotypes went up from 20 to 25 after infection to 38 after vaccination, although the change was not significant. The number of convalescent patients in the study was relatively small, and the study did not examine early timepoints following natural infection. In convalescent patients, nearly all vaccine-specific clones (304 of 307) were found to be mono-reactive for SARS-CoV-2 spike rather than cross-reactive with common cold coronaviruses. Among the post-vaccine SARS-CoV-2-reactive clones in convalescent patients, a median around 85% showed up only after vaccination, which suggests vaccine-specific priming.

With respect to this clonotype: It has no known antigen specificity. No clone much larger than this one lies a single base away; base qualities are absent.

The sample's treatment or condition, from its label and the paper: roughly ten-day PBMC culture with coronavirus spike peptide pools or control peptides (ViraFEST assay). To expand antigen-specific T cells with peptide pools and then pick out the expanded clonotypes through TCR sequencing, the study relied on the ViraFEST assay. The convalescent patients' positive SARS-CoV-2 PCR tests were from March to December 2020, which was before the Alpha, Beta and Delta variants emerged in the United States. PBMCs were cultured at about 2 million per well in IMDM supplemented with 5% human AB serum and about 10 IU/ml IL-2, with approximately 9.5 ug/ml peptide pools added. Half of the culture medium was replaced with fresh IL-2-containing medium on days 3 and 7. After around 11 days of culture, CD4+ T cells were isolated by negative selection with the EasySep CD4+ T cell isolation kit. PBMCs were separated from whole blood using Ficoll-Paque Plus gradient centrifugation and then either used fresh or cryopreserved at -140C. In general, triplicate wells were set up for every culture condition.

Sequenced here: CD4+ T cells from blood, cultured in vitro, sampled before SARS-CoV-2 vaccination. In this chain, TRBV10-3 is recombined with TRBJ2-7, with the D gene not confidently named. This sequence originates from a human donor who had recovered from COVID-19. The nucleotides are TGTGCCATCAGTGAGCTCGGCGAGCAGTACTTC. It translates to CAISELGEQYF.